This TCR beta chain stems from a study of blood T cell repertoires in COVID-19. This clone has more than one count but fewer than ten. This CDR3 is 13 amino acids long. V lost 0 bases, J lost 8 bases, and 11 bases lay in between. Germline assignment: CDR1 SGHRS and CDR2 YFSETQ. Only in-frame clones appear in the TCRdb table, and some are missing; sequencing was by immunoSEQ multiplex PCR. The sample holds 200,000 to 300,000 clones, roughly four fifths seen once. The receptor comes from a man in his fifties or sixties with acute or convalescent COVID-19. The sample was peripheral blood. This sequence joins TRBV5-1 and TRBJ1-2; a weak D match, TRBD1 (6 bases). CDR3 nucleotide sequence: TGCGCCAGCAGCTTGGAGCAGGGACAAGGCTACACCTTC. It translates to CASSLEQGQGYTF.